The 27 T cell receptor beta chains given below trace back to one sample, sequenced in a study of tumor and adjacent non-tumor tissue in lung cancer. Three rounds of nested PCR, following a modified ARM-PCR protocol, produced the TCRbeta library. TCRdb reprocessed the multiplex PCR reads via MiXCR and lists one record per CDR3 protein. This table holds approximately 71,000 distinct CDR3 sequences, roughly 56% found once. RNA was extracted from bulk tissue without any cell sorting. Sequencing was performed on lung tumor tissue. These receptors were collected from a man aged 45-65 years with non-small cell lung cancer.

About this clonotype: A much larger clone lies one base from this, so it may be a read error. This likely comes from a read error, as the CDR3 has no conserved phenylalanine or tryptophan at its end. This chain links TRBV7-9 with TRBJ1-1, with D tentatively TRBD1 (5 bases). The germline V gene has CDR1 SEHNR and CDR2 FQNEAQ (reference sequence). The CDR3 spans 17 residues. V was shortened by 1 base and J by 3 bases, with 18 bases between the two germline ends. The CDR3 region is CASSLGQGARLDTEAFL. CDR3 DNA sequence: TGTGCCAGCAGCTTAGGGCAGGGAGCGCGCTTAGACACTGAAGCTTTCCTT.

Remarks on this clonotype: A read error may account for a junction end that differs from germline. This chain joins TRBV7-8 and TRBJ2-7; no firm D call. CDR1 and CDR2 (germline): SGHVS, FQNEAQ. CDR3 size: 14 residues. CDR3: CASSLAGCSYEQYF. CDR3 nucleotide sequence: TGTGCCAGCAGCTTAGCAGGGTGCTCCTACGAGCAGTACTTT.

As for this clonotype: Given the absence of the conserved phenylalanine or tryptophan at the CDR3 end, a read error is likely. The DNA is omitted, as the CDR3 cannot be located on it reliably, and the CDR3 follows TCRdb's listing. The J gene is TRBJ2-3, the V gene TRBV11-2; the table's D gene call, TRBD2, was not cross checked with the DNA. Germline CDR1 and CDR2: SGHAT and FQNNGV. Counting both end residues, the CDR3 totals 14 amino acids. CDR3 residues: CASSLGLITDTKYL.

Remarks on this clonotype: A junction end diverges from the germline sequence, so it may reflect a read error. The CDR3 sequence: CSARGDRGMSETQCF. Written as DNA, the CDR3 is TGCAGTGCTAGAGGAGACCGCGGGATGTCAGAGACCCAGTGCTTC. This chain uses TRBV20-1 with TRBJ2-5, with D tentatively TRBD2 (6 bases). Germline loops: CDR1 DFQATT, CDR2 SNEGSKA (reference sequence). CDR3 length: 15 residues.

This chain links TRBV7-9 with TRBJ2-5, with 9 bases aligning to TRBD1. Germline lookup yields CDR1 SEHNR and CDR2 FQNEAQ (reference sequence). Trimming cost V 10 bases and J 5 bases; bases outside gene matches: 8. CDR3 length equals 13 residues. This chain's CDR3 is CANTGTGYETQYF. In DNA form, the CDR3 reads TGTGCCAACACCGGGACAGGGTACGAGACCCAGTACTTC. The whole variable domain, filled in from reference TRBV7-9 and TRBJ2-5, reads DTGVSQNPRHKITKRGQNVTFRCDPISEHNRLYWYRQTLGQGPEFLTYFQNEAQLEKSRLLSDRFSAERPKGSFSTLEIQRTEQGDSAMYLCANTGTGYETQYFGPGTRLLVL.

Points on this clonotype: This may arise from a read error, as a much more abundant clone is one base away. This rearrangement joins TRBV6-6 to TRBJ2-1, with 9 bases identical to TRBD2. Germline V lookup: CDR1 MNHNY, CDR2 SVGAGI (reference sequence). The CDR3 spans 16 residues. The CDR3 is CAGSYRSSGTGNEQFF. The CDR3 DNA reads as TGTGCCGGCAGTTACCGGTCTAGCGGGACGGGCAATGAGCAGTTCTTC.

A few counts support this clonotype. This chain uses TRBV15 with TRBJ2-7; D is ambiguous. V was clipped by 0 bases and J by 4 bases, with 7 bases between them. CDR3 size: 13 residues. CDR1 is LNHNV, CDR2 YYDKDF, per germline (reference sequence). The CDR3 bases are TGTGCCACCAGCAGAGATCAAGGGTACGAGCAGTACTTC. Encoded protein: CATSRDQGYEQYF.

Only one count was recorded for this clonotype. The rearrangement links TRBV18 to TRBJ1-2; maybe TRBD1 (5 bases). The CDR3 extends over 14 amino acids. The germline V gene has CDR1 KGHSH and CDR2 LQKENI. With 3 bases removed from V and 2 bases from J, the gap between germline ends came to 10 bases. The CDR3 region is CASSPPTVNYGYTF. CDR3 DNA: TGTGCCAGCTCACCTCCGACAGTCAACTATGGCTACACCTTC.

Of note for this clonotype: Germline is not matched at one junction end, which may reflect a read error. V usage is TRBV6-6 and J usage is TRBJ1-2; no firm D call. Looked up from germline, CDR1 is MNHNY and CDR2 is SVGAGI (reference sequence). The CDR3 runs 15 residues. The CDR3 reads CVSSAPMRSNYGYTF. For the CDR3, the DNA is TGTGTCAGCAGTGCCCCAATGAGGTCCAACTATGGCTACACCTTC.

Notes on this clonotype: A much bigger clone sits one base away, suggesting this may be a read error. Likely a read error: the CDR3 ends without its conserved phenylalanine or tryptophan. The chain uses TRBV6-2 or TRBV6-3 and TRBJ2-5; D ambiguous. Looked up from germline, CDR1 is MNHEY and CDR2 is SVGEGT. V was shortened by 4 bases and J by 8 bases, with 20 bases between the two germline ends. This CDR3 comprises 15 residues. CDR3 sequence: CASSFLDLLASTQYL. CDR3 coding DNA: TGTGCCAGCAGTTTCCTCGATCTCCTTGCTAGTACCCAGTACCTC.

This rearrangement joins TRBV28 to TRBJ2-5; the D is unclear. The CDR3 is 14 amino acids. Germline V gives CDR1 MDHEN, CDR2 SYDVKM. Trimming pared 8 bases from V and 1 base from J, leaving 14 bases between. The DNA for the CDR3 is TGTGCCAGCGGTTCGACGGTGAGCCAAGAGACCCAGTACTTC. Translating gives CASGSTVSQETQYF.

The V gene is TRBV21-1, the J gene TRBJ2-5. TRBV21-1 constitutes a pseudogene. The CDR3 contains 13 residues. In DNA form, the CDR3 reads TGTGCCAGCAGCAATGCCAACCAAGAGACCCAGTACTTC. This translates into CASSNANQETQYF.

The rearrangement uses TRBV6-6 and TRBJ2-7, with D perhaps assigned TRBD1 or TRBD2 (5 bases each). The CDR3 runs to 15 residues. CDR1 is MNHNY, CDR2 SVGAGI, per germline (reference sequence). Trimming removed 5 bases from V and 0 bases from J, with 14 bases in between. CDR3 sequence reads: CASSDTGTSSYEQYF. CDR3 in DNA: TGTGCCAGCAGTGACACCGGGACGAGCTCCTACGAGCAGTACTTC.

Concerning this clonotype: One junction end does not reproduce the germline sequence, and a read error may be involved. The genes are TRBV7-9 and TRBJ2-5; the D is unclear. Germline values: CDR1 SEHNR, CDR2 FQNEAQ (reference sequence). The CDR3 loop spans 15 amino acids. The CDR3 is CASSFSRTYQETQYF. CDR3 DNA sequence: TGTGCCAGCAGCTTTTCCCGGACCTACCAGGAGACCCAGTACTTC.

In the case of this clonotype: The junction differs from germline at one of its ends, possibly a read error. V gene TRBV7-2 combines with J gene TRBJ2-1; TRBD1 or TRBD2 may be the D gene (5 bases each). This CDR3 is built from 18 residues. Germline assignment: CDR1 SGHTA and CDR2 FQGNSA. The CDR3 DNA reads as TGTGTCAGCAGCTTAGCCCCCAGGGCGGGCCGCTCCCACAATGAGCAGTTCTTC. Protein product: CVSSLAPRAGRSHNEQFF.

This clonotype has a count of ten or more. The rearrangement joins TRBV4-1 to TRBJ2-3; D unresolved. CDR3 length: 12 amino acids. The ends were cut back, 6 bases at V and 6 bases at J, with 10 bases in the middle. Germline-derived CDR1 and CDR2 are MGHRA and YSYEKL. CDR3 nucleotide sequence: TGCGCCAGCAGTTACCGACCGGATACGCAGTATTTT. It specifies CASSYRPDTQYF.

This clonotype was detected many times. V usage is TRBV5-1 and J usage is TRBJ2-2; D gene unclear. Germline loops: CDR1 SGHRS, CDR2 YFSETQ. The CDR3 extends over 13 amino acids. V lost 5 bases and J 3 bases, leaving 8 bases between the germline ends. The chain's CDR3 is CASRVRDTGELFF. CDR3 DNA sequence: TGCGCCAGCAGGGTTCGAGACACCGGGGAGCTGTTTTTT. The full variable domain, completed using reference TRBV5-1 and TRBJ2-2, is KAGVTQTPRYLIKTRGQQVTLSCSPISGHRSVSWYQQTPGQGLQFLFEYFSETQRNKGNFPGRFSGRQFSNSRSEMNVSTLELGDSALYLCASRVRDTGELFFGEGSRLTVL.

On this clonotype itself: A much larger clone differs from this one at a single base, so this may be a read error. This sequence joins TRBV20-1 and TRBJ2-7; D is perhaps TRBD2 (6 bases). The germline V gene encodes CDR1 DFQATT and CDR2 SNEGSKA (reference sequence). CDR3 length: 14 amino acids. V lost 3 bases to trimming and J lost 0 bases, with 12 bases between them. Here the CDR3 DNA reads TGCAGTGCTAGCCCGAGGGACTTCTCCTACGAGCAGTACTTC. Protein: CSASPRDFSYEQYF.

A remark on this clonotype: Compared with germline, one end of the junction differs, possibly owing to a read error. The genes are TRBV11-2 and TRBJ2-3; D may match TRBD1 or TRBD2 (6 bases each). This CDR3 spans 16 amino acids. CDR1 and CDR2 from the germline V gene are SGHAT and FQNNGV. The DNA of the CDR3 is TGTTCCAGCAGCTTAGGGGGGTCATCGAGCACAGATACGCAGTATTTT. Translating gives CSSSLGGSSSTDTQYF.

This clonotype was observed many times. The V and J genes are TRBV4-1 and TRBJ1-1, with TRBD1 matching over 7 bases. V dropped 4 bases and J dropped 3; count of bases not matched to a gene: 8. Germline lookup yields CDR1 MGHRA and CDR2 YSYEKL. This CDR3 is 15 amino acids long. The CDR3 spells CASSLRQGGDTEAFF. The CDR3 region has the DNA TGCGCCAGCAGCCTAAGACAGGGTGGGGACACTGAAGCTTTCTTT.

This clonotype was seen at least ten times. CDR3 nucleotide sequence: TGTGCCACCAGTGACGGGGACACCAATCAGCCCCAGCATTTT. It encodes CATSDGDTNQPQHF. This chain uses TRBV24-1 with TRBJ1-5; tentatively, D is TRBD1 (6 bases). Trimming removed 4 bases from V and 3 bases from J, with 9 bases in between. This CDR3 region has 14 residues. CDR1 and CDR2 (germline): KGHDR, SFDVKD.

On this clonotype itself: The missing conserved phenylalanine or tryptophan at the end of this CDR3 makes a read error likely. This chain joins TRBV6-5 and TRBJ2-1; TRBD2 matches at 8 bases. The CDR3 is made up of 16 amino acids. Germline V gene sequence: CDR1 MNHEY, CDR2 SVGAGI. As DNA, the CDR3 is TGTGCCAGCGGTTACTCGGTTACTAGCGGTAACAGTGAGCAGTTCCTC. Amino acids: CASGYSVTSGNSEQFL.

The chain links TRBV5-1 to TRBJ2-7; tentative D call: TRBD2 (6 bases). This CDR3 has 16 amino acids. The germline V gene has CDR1 SGHRS and CDR2 YFSETQ. V lost 0 bases and J 2 bases, leaving 15 bases between the germline ends. The CDR3 loop reads CASSLALGGRAYEQYF. In nucleotides, the CDR3 is TGCGCCAGCAGCTTGGCCTTGGGGGGACGGGCCTACGAGCAGTACTTC.

Comment on this clonotype: A much larger clone is a single base away; this may be a read error. The gene calls are TRBV10-1 and TRBJ2-5, with D perhaps matching TRBD2 (5 bases). The CDR3 contains 16 residues. Germline CDR1 WNHNN, CDR2 SYGVQD (reference sequence). V was pared by 8 bases and J by 0 bases, with 19 bases between. Here the CDR3 DNA reads TGCGCCAGCCAGGTGAGGGCCCCGAAGTACCAAGAGACCCAGTACTTC. Amino acid sequence: CASQVRAPKYQETQYF.

Details on this clonotype: The germline gene is not matched at one end of the junction; a read error may be the cause. The rearrangement joins TRBV24-1 to TRBJ2-5, with D perhaps matching TRBD2 (6 bases). Germline V gene sequence: CDR1 KGHDR, CDR2 SFDVKD. The CDR3 contains 15 residues. CDR3 in amino acids: CTTSPRGAGSGTQYF. The CDR3 nucleotides read TGTACCACCAGTCCCCGGGGTGCGGGGTCAGGGACCCAGTACTTC.

For this clonotype: The germline gene is not matched at one end of the junction; a read error may be the cause. The chain carries TRBV12-3 or TRBV12-4 and TRBJ2-7; no firm D call. CDR3 size: 14 residues. CDR3 residues: CASCEWTVSYEHYF. CDR3 coding DNA: TGTGCCAGCTGTGAGTGGACCGTCTCCTACGAGCACTACTTC.

Of note for this clonotype: Being one base from a much bigger clone, this may be a read error. The chain is built from TRBV28 and TRBJ2-2; TRBD2 aligns across 16 bases. CDR1 MDHEN and CDR2 SYDVKM come from the germline V gene. CDR3 length equals 19 residues. CDR3 amino acids: CARSFAGLAGGPHTGELFF. Written as DNA, the CDR3 is TGTGCCAGAAGTTTCGCGGGACTAGCGGGAGGGCCCCACACCGGGGAGCTGTTTTTT.